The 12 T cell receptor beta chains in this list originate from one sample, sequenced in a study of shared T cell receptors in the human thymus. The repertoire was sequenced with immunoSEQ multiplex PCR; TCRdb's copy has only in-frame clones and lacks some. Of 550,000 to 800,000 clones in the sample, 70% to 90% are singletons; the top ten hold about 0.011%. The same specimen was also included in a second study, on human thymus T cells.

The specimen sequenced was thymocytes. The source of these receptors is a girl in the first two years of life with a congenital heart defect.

The CDR3 region is CASSKDRALGNTIYF. CDR3 DNA sequence: TGTGCCAGCAGCAAAGACAGGGCCTTGGGAAACACCATATATTTT. The rearrangement joins TRBV21-1 to TRBJ1-3; the table's D call, TRBD1, was not checked against the DNA. TRBV21-1 is given as a pseudogene. The CDR3 consists of 15 residues.

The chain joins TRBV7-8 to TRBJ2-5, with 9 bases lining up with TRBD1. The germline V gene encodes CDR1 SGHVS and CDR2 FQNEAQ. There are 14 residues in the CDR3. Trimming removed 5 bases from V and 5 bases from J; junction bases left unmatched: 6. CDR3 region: CASSRNRGRETQYF. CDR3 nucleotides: TGTGCCAGCAGCCGTAACAGGGGGCGGGAGACCCAGTACTTC.

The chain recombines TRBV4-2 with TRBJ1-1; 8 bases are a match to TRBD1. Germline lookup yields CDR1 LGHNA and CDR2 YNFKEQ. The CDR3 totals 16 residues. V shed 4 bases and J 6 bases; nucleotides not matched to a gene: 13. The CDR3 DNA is TGTGCCAGCAGCCCTTACCCGGACAGGGAGTTAGCTGAAGCTTTCTTT. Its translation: CASSPYPDRELAEAFF.

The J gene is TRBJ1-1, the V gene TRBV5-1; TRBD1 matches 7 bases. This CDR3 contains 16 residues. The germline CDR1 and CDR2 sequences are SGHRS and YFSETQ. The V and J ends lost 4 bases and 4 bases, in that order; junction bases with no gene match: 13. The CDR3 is CASSPRQGGFGTEAFF. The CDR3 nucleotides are TGCGCCAGCAGCCCGAGACAGGGCGGCTTTGGCACTGAAGCTTTCTTT.

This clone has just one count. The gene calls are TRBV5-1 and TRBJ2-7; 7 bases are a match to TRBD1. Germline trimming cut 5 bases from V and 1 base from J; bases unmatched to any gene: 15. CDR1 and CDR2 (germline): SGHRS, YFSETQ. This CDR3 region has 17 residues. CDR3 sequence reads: CASRPGVDRVRSYEQYF. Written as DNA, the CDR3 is TGCGCCAGCAGGCCCGGCGTCGACAGGGTGAGGTCCTACGAGCAGTACTTC.

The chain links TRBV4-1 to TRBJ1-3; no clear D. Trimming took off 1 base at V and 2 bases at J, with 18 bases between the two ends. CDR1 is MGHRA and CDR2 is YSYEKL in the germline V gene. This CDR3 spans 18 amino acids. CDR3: CASSQVRREGGAGNTIYF. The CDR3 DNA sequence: TGCGCCAGCAGCCAAGTTCGAAGGGAGGGAGGCGCTGGAAACACCATATATTTT.

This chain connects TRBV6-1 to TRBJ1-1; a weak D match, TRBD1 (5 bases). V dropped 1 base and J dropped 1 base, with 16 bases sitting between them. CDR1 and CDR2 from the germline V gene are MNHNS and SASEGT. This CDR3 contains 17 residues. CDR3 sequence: CASSEGNLGPGNTEAFF. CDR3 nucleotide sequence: TGTGCCAGCAGTGAAGGGAACTTGGGGCCGGGGAACACTGAAGCTTTCTTT.

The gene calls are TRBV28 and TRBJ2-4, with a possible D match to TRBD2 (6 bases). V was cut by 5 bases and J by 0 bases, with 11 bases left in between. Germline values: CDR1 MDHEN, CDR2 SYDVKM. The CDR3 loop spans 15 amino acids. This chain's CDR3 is CASSTIAVAKNIQYF. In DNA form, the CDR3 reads TGTGCCAGCAGTACGATAGCGGTAGCCAAAAACATTCAGTACTTC.

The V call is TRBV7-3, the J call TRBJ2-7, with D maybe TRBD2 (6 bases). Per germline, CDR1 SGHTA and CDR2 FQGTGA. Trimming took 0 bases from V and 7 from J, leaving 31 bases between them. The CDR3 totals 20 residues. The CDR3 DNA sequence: TGTGCCAGCAGCTTAACGTTGAAAAAAAATTTTAGGAGGGGTTTACCTGAGCAGTACTTC. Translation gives CASSLTLKKNFRRGLPEQYF.

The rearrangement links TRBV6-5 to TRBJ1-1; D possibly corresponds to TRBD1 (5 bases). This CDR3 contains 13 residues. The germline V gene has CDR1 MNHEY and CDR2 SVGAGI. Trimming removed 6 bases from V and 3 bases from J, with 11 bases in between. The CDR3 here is CASRDPGDTEAFF. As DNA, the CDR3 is TGTGCCAGCAGGGACCCGGGGGACACTGAAGCTTTCTTT.

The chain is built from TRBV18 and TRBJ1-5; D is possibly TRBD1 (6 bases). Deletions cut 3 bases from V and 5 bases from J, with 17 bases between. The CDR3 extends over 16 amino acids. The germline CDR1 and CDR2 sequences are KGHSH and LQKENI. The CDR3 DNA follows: TGTGCCAGCTCACCTCTCTCGGGACATCATCATCAGCCCCAGCATTTT. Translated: CASSPLSGHHHQPQHF.

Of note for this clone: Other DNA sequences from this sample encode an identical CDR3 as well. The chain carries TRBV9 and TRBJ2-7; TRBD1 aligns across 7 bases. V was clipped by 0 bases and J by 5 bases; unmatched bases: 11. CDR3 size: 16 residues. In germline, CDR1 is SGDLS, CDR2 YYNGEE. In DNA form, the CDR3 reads TGTGCCAGCAGCGTAGATGAGAGGACAGGACCCCACGAGCAGTACTTC. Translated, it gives CASSVDERTGPHEQYF.